The 29 T cell receptor beta chains below come from one sample, sequenced in a study of cytomegalovirus exposure and HLA in healthy donors. Sequenced by immunoSEQ multiplex PCR; TCRdb stores in-frame clones only, minus some. Among about 97,000 clones listed, about 95% were seen once. The sample taken for sequencing was PBMCs. These receptors all come from a woman aged 18-30 years in good health and CMV-seronegative.

This clone was picked up one time. The chain couples TRBV11-3 to TRBJ1-2; the D is unclear. Germline V gives CDR1 SGHNT, CDR2 YENEEA. The CDR3 extends over 14 amino acids. The ends were cut back, 2 bases at V and 4 bases at J, with 11 bases in the middle. CDR3 residues: CASSLRGGSYGYTF. The CDR3 DNA reads as TGTGCCAGCAGCTTACGAGGCGGTAGCTATGGCTACACCTTC.

The DNA of the CDR3 is TGCAGCGTTGACTGGACAGGGCAAGAGACCCAGTACTTC. Translated: CSVDWTGQETQYF. The chain combines TRBV29-1 with TRBJ2-5, with 8 bases matching TRBD1. The J segment lost 2 bases and the V segment lost 3 bases, leaving 2 bases of the junction unmatched. Germline V CDR1 and CDR2: SQVTM, ANQGSEA. The CDR3 extends over 13 amino acids.

V usage is TRBV10-3 and J usage is TRBJ1-2; unclear D gene. Germline V gene lookup returns CDR1 ENHRY and CDR2 SYGVKD. V was trimmed by 8 bases and J by 5 bases, leaving 18 bases between them. This CDR3 is 14 amino acids long. The CDR3 DNA reads TGTGCCATCGGCGGGCCTTTCTCCCAGTATGGCTACACCTTC. This sequence encodes CAIGGPFSQYGYTF.

The J gene is TRBJ2-7, the V gene TRBV7-9; maybe TRBD1 (5 bases). Trimming took 1 base from V and 4 from J, leaving 11 bases between them. This CDR3 is 14 amino acids long. CDR1 SEHNR and CDR2 FQNEAQ come from the germline V gene (reference sequence). The CDR3 sequence is CASSLGAQDYEQYF. DNA of the CDR3: TGTGCCAGCAGCTTAGGGGCACAGGATTACGAGCAGTACTTC.

The V call is TRBV5-1, the J call TRBJ2-1, with 8 bases identical to TRBD2. The V gene end was trimmed by 4 bases and the J gene end by 8 bases; junction bases not matched to a gene: 14. Germline CDR1 SGHRS, CDR2 YFSETQ. The CDR3 covers 16 residues. The CDR3 protein is CASSAGTSGGVYEQFF. The CDR3, as DNA: TGCGCCAGCAGCGCGGGAACTAGCGGAGGGGTCTATGAGCAGTTCTTC.

V usage is TRBV11-3 and J usage is TRBJ2-1; TRBD1 agrees at 11 bases. From germline, CDR1 is SGHNT and CDR2 YENEEA. The CDR3 has 14 residues. J lost 4 bases, V lost 7 bases, and 3 bases had no gene match. In nucleotides, the CDR3 is TGTGCCAGCACGGACAGGGGGCCTTACAATGAGCAGTTCTTC. Its translation: CASTDRGPYNEQFF.

The chain carries TRBV25-1 and TRBJ1-1; 9 bases match TRBD1. CDR3 length: 13 amino acids. The trim removed 8 bases at V and 5 bases at J, leaving 6 bases unmatched. Germline loops: CDR1 MGHDK, CDR2 SYGVNS. In DNA, the CDR3 is TGTGCCAGCGGGGGGACAGGGACGACTGAAGCTTTCTTT. The encoded protein is CASGGTGTTEAFF.

The count of this clone is one. J is TRBJ2-7 and V is TRBV19; 10 bases align to TRBD2. The germline gives CDR1 LNHDA, CDR2 SQIVND (reference sequence). With V trimmed by 5 bases and J by 0 bases, 10 bases remained unmatched. The CDR3 covers 17 residues. The CDR3 reads CASSLRLAGTTSYEQYF. In DNA form, the CDR3 reads TGTGCCAGTAGTCTCCGACTAGCGGGCACTACCTCCTACGAGCAGTACTTC.

The chain employs TRBV7-2 and TRBJ2-7; D uncertain. CDR3 length: 15 residues. V shed 6 bases and J shed 4 bases, with 19 bases lying between them. Per germline, CDR1 SGHTA and CDR2 FQGNSA. The CDR3 loop is CASSIYPSLLYEQYF. The CDR3 DNA reads TGTGCCAGCAGTATTTATCCCTCCTTACTGTACGAGCAGTACTTC.

The chain couples TRBV11-3 to TRBJ1-1; 7 nucleotides match TRBD1. The CDR3 consists of 15 residues. The J segment lost 10 bases and the V segment lost 1 base, leaving 12 bases of the junction unmatched. Germline CDR1 is SGHNT and CDR2 is YENEEA. The CDR3 DNA follows: TGTGCCAGCAGCTTAGTCGCGGCAGGGGGGAGGCGAGCTTTCTTT. Protein sequence: CASSLVAAGGRRAFF.

The chain uses TRBV6-1 and TRBJ2-5; TRBD2 agrees at 9 bases. Germline assignment: CDR1 MNHNS and CDR2 SASEGT. J gave up 4 bases and V 5 bases, and 5 bases lay outside the gene matches. CDR3 length: 14 residues. The CDR3 spells CASSLGAGGETQYF. CDR3 nucleotides: TGTGCCAGCAGTTTGGGAGCGGGAGGAGAGACCCAGTACTTC.

The V call is TRBV11-2, the J call TRBJ2-2, with no clear D. Germline values: CDR1 SGHAT, CDR2 FQNNGV. V gave up 6 bases and J gave up 6 bases, with 8 bases separating them. CDR3 length: 12 residues. In DNA form, the CDR3 reads TGTGCCAGCAGGCTGAGCGCCGGGGAGCTGTTTTTT. This translates into CASRLSAGELFF.

The genes are TRBV29-1 and TRBJ1-1, with D unresolved. This CDR3 contains 15 residues. V gave up 6 bases and J gave up 1 base, with 18 bases separating them. CDR1 and CDR2 (germline): SQVTM, ANQGSEA. The CDR3 sequence is CSVGGSGSSNTEAFF. The CDR3 DNA reads TGCAGCGTCGGCGGGTCGGGTTCCTCGAACACTGAAGCTTTCTTT. Looking up the rest from reference TRBV29-1 and TRBJ1-1 gives the full variable domain: SAVISQKPSRDICQRGTSLTIQCQVDSQVTMMFWYRQQPGQSLTLIATANQGSEATYESGFVIDKFPISRPNLTFSTLTVSNMSPEDSSIYLCSVGGSGSSNTEAFFGQGTRLTVV.

The chain combines TRBV10-3 with TRBJ1-6, with D possibly being TRBD1 (5 bases). V was shortened by 3 bases and J by 10 bases, with 16 bases between the two germline ends. Germline V gives CDR1 ENHRY, CDR2 SYGVKD. CDR3 length equals 15 residues. The CDR3 region has the DNA TGTGCCATCAGTGAACAAACAGGTATAGGGTCACCCCTCCACTTT. Protein sequence: CAISEQTGIGSPLHF.

The rearrangement uses TRBV27 and TRBJ1-5, with 7 nucleotides matching TRBD1. The germline V gene encodes CDR1 MNHEY and CDR2 SMNVEV (reference sequence). Trimming removed 3 bases from V and 3 bases from J; junction bases left unmatched: 11. The CDR3 has 17 residues. CDR3: CASSFSGTAIPNQPQHF. CDR3 nucleotides: TGTGCCAGCAGTTTCTCCGGGACAGCGATCCCCAATCAGCCCCAGCATTTT.

The V and J genes are TRBV7-8 and TRBJ2-2; 7 nucleotides match TRBD1. Unmatched junction bases numbered 5, after V lost 4 bases and J lost 0 bases. Germline CDR1 is SGHVS and CDR2 is FQNEAQ. The length of the CDR3 is 16 residues. The CDR3 DNA reads as TGTGCCAGCAGCTATCTCGGGACAGCGAACACCGGGGAGCTGTTTTTT. Protein: CASSYLGTANTGELFF.

For the CDR3, the DNA is TGCGCCAGCAGCCAAGGCGGGAGCTATGGCTACACCTTC. Protein: CASSQGGSYGYTF. The rearrangement uses TRBV4-1 and TRBJ1-2, with D unresolved. Germline CDR1 reads MGHRA; CDR2 reads YSYEKL. The CDR3 length is 13 residues. V lost 1 base and J lost 4, with 7 bases in between.

The chain employs TRBV5-1 and TRBJ2-7; the D is unclear. The CDR3 consists of 15 residues. Germline-derived CDR1 and CDR2 are SGHRS and YFSETQ. V lost 4 bases and J lost 1, with 15 bases in between. The CDR3, as DNA: TGCGCCAGCAGCGCCTCCGGGTCTACTTCCTACGAGCAGTACTTC. Amino acid sequence: CASSASGSTSYEQYF.

The count of this clone is one. In nucleotides, the CDR3 is TGTGCCAGCAGTTCACCGGGACAGAACTACGAGCAGTACTTC. It specifies CASSSPGQNYEQYF. J is TRBJ2-7 and V is TRBV25-1; TRBD1 aligns across 7 bases. The trim removed 5 bases at V and 3 bases at J, leaving 7 bases unmatched. Per germline, CDR1 MGHDK and CDR2 SYGVNS. The CDR3 runs to 14 residues.

The chain joins TRBV27 to TRBJ2-7, with unresolved D. Germline V gives CDR1 MNHEY, CDR2 SMNVEV (reference sequence). V lost 8 bases to trimming and J lost 3 bases, with 14 bases between them. The CDR3 loop spans 13 amino acids. The CDR3 DNA reads TGTGCCAGCTCCGCCGTCTTCGGCTACGAGCAGTACTTC. Translating it yields CASSAVFGYEQYF.

The J gene is TRBJ1-1, the V gene TRBV9; 12 bases align to TRBD1. The CDR3 totals 15 residues. V lost 0 bases, J lost 5 bases, and 2 bases stayed unmatched. CDR1 and CDR2 (germline): SGDLS, YYNGEE. The CDR3 loop is CASSVEGQGATEAFF. CDR3 nucleotide sequence: TGTGCCAGCAGCGTAGAGGGACAGGGGGCGACTGAAGCTTTCTTT. The whole variable domain, filled in from reference TRBV9 and TRBJ1-1, reads DSGVTQTPKHLITATGQRVTLRCSPRSGDLSVYWYQQSLDQGLQFLIQYYNGEERAKGNILERFSAQQFPDLHSELNLSSLELGDSALYFCASSVEGQGATEAFFGQGTRLTVV.

The J gene is TRBJ1-2, the V gene TRBV2; D unresolved. Germline V gives CDR1 SNHLY, CDR2 FYNNEI. The CDR3 is 13 residues long. V dropped 7 bases and J dropped 0 bases, with 9 bases sitting between them. The CDR3 reads CASISDSNYGYTF. The DNA of the CDR3 is TGTGCCAGCATCTCAGACTCTAACTATGGCTACACCTTC.

This clone was found once. V is TRBV9 and J is TRBJ2-1; 15 bases map to TRBD2. This CDR3 is built from 16 residues. V lost 0 bases, J lost 10 bases, and 5 bases stayed unmatched. The germline V gene encodes CDR1 SGDLS and CDR2 YYNGEE. The CDR3 sequence is CASSVGRTSGGAEQFF. In nucleotides, the CDR3 is TGTGCCAGCAGCGTAGGTAGGACTAGCGGGGGGGCGGAGCAGTTCTTC.

This clone was seen just once. The chain joins TRBV6-4 to TRBJ2-3, with TRBD2 matching over 9 bases. The ends lost 3 bases at V and 0 bases at J; junction bases unmatched: 1. The CDR3 sequence is 15 residues long. CDR1 and CDR2 from the germline V gene are MRHNA and SNTAGT. CDR3: CASSEAGGSTDTQYF. The CDR3 bases are TGTGCCAGCAGTGAGGCGGGAGGGAGCACAGATACGCAGTATTTT.

The chain combines TRBV4-2 with TRBJ2-7; 10 bases fit TRBD2. V dropped 0 bases and J dropped 13; count of bases not matched to a gene: 9. Per germline, CDR1 LGHNA and CDR2 YNFKEQ. The CDR3 length is 14 residues. CDR3: CASSQDTLAGLCYF. DNA for the CDR3: TGTGCCAGCAGCCAAGATACACTAGCGGGACTTTGTTACTTC.

The chain carries TRBV5-1 and TRBJ2-1; a weak D match, TRBD2 (6 bases). The CDR3 consists of 14 residues. Germline V gene lookup returns CDR1 SGHRS and CDR2 YFSETQ. Trimming shortened V by 6 bases and J by 7 bases, and 17 bases separated the two germline ends. CDR3 loop: CASTRDFEGNEQFF. In nucleotides, the CDR3 is TGCGCCAGCACCCGGGACTTCGAAGGGAATGAGCAGTTCTTC. The complete variable domain, with remaining parts taken from reference TRBV5-1 and TRBJ2-1, reads KAGVTQTPRYLIKTRGQQVTLSCSPISGHRSVSWYQQTPGQGLQFLFEYFSETQRNKGNFPGRFSGRQFSNSRSEMNVSTLELGDSALYLCASTRDFEGNEQFFGPGTRLTVL.

This chain uses TRBV29-1 with TRBJ1-4, with D tentatively TRBD1 (5 bases). Trimming took 4 bases from V and 8 from J, leaving 11 bases between them. CDR3 length: 12 amino acids. Germline CDR1 and CDR2: SQVTM and ANQGSEA. CDR3 DNA: TGCAGCGTTGGGCAGGGTGGGGAAAAACTGTTTTTT. Translation: CSVGQGGEKLFF. The whole variable domain, filled in from reference TRBV29-1 and TRBJ1-4, reads SAVISQKPSRDICQRGTSLTIQCQVDSQVTMMFWYRQQPGQSLTLIATANQGSEATYESGFVIDKFPISRPNLTFSTLTVSNMSPEDSSIYLCSVGQGGEKLFFGSGTQLSVL.

The chain combines TRBV7-6 with TRBJ2-7, with D possibly matching TRBD2 (5 bases). In germline, CDR1 is SGHVS, CDR2 FNYEAQ. V gave up 4 bases and J gave up 0 bases, with 10 bases separating them. This CDR3 has 14 amino acids. Here the CDR3 reads CASSSRRGSYEQYF. DNA of the CDR3: TGTGCCAGCAGCTCTAGACGGGGCTCCTACGAGCAGTACTTC.

The chain joins TRBV27 to TRBJ2-3; D unclear. The CDR3 sequence is 14 residues long. Germline V CDR1 and CDR2: MNHEY, SMNVEV (reference sequence). V lost 8 bases and J 2 bases, leaving 14 bases between the germline ends. In DNA, the CDR3 is TGTGCCAGCCATACTTACGAAAACACAGATACGCAGTATTTT. Its translation: CASHTYENTDTQYF.